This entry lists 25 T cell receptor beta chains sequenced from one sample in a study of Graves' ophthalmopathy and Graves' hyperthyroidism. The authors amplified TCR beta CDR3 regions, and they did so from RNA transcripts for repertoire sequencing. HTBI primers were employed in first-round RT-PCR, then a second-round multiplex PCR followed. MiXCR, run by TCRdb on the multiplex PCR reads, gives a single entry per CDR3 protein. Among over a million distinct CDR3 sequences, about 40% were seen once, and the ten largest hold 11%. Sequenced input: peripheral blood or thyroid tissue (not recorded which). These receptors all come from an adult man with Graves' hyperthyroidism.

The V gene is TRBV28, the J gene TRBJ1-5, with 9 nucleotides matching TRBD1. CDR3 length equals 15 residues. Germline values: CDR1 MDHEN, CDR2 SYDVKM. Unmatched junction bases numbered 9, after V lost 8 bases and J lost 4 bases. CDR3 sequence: CASPPQGAFNQPQHF. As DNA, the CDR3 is TGTGCCAGCCCGCCACAGGGGGCTTTTAATCAGCCCCAGCATTTT.

CDR3 sequence reads: CASSPRQEETQYF. The CDR3 region has the DNA TGTGCCAGCAGCCCCCGGCAGGAAGAGACCCAGTACTTC. The rearrangement joins TRBV6-2 or TRBV6-3 to TRBJ2-5; unclear D gene. Between the trimmed V and J ends, which lost 6 bases and 3 bases, there was a span of 11 bases. Germline values: CDR1 MNHEY, CDR2 SVGEGT. The CDR3 has 13 amino acids.

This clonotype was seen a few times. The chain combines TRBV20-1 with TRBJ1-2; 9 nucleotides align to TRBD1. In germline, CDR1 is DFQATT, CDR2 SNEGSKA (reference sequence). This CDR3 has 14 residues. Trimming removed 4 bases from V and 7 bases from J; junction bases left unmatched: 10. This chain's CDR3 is CSATPGQGGLGYTF. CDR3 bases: TGCAGTGCTACCCCGGGACAGGGTGGTCTTGGCTACACCTTC.

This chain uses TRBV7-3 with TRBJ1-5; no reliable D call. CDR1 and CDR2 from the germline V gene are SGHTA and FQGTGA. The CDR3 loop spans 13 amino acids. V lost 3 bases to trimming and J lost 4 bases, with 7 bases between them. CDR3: CASSFGDNQPQHF. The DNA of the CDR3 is TGTGCCAGCAGCTTTGGAGATAATCAGCCCCAGCATTTT.

In DNA, the CDR3 is TGTGCCACCAGCAGAGAAGGGGGAAACTATAATTCACCCCTCCACTTT. Its protein is CATSREGGNYNSPLHF. V gene TRBV15 combines with J gene TRBJ1-6; D might be TRBD1 (6 bases). The CDR3 loop spans 16 amino acids. Germline-derived CDR1 and CDR2 are LNHNV and YYDKDF (reference sequence). The ends were cut back, 0 bases at V and 3 bases at J, with 9 bases in the middle. Based on the CDR3 plus reference TRBV15 and TRBJ1-6, the full variable domain is DAMVIQNPRYQVTQFGKPVTLSCSQTLNHNVMYWYQQKSSQAPKLLFHYYDKDFNNEADTPDNFQSRRPNTSFCFLDIRSPGLGDTAMYLCATSREGGNYNSPLHFGNGTRLTVT.

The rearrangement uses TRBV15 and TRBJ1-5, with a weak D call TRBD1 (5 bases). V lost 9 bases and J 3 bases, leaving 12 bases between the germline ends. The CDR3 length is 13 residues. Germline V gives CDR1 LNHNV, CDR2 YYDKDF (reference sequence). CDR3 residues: CATNRGINQPQHF. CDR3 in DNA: TGTGCCACAAATAGGGGAATCAATCAGCCCCAGCATTTT.

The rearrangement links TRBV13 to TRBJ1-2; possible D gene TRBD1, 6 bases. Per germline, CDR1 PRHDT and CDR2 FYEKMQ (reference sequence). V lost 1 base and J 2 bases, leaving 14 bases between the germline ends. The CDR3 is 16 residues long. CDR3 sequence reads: CASSLVLRGRNYGYTF. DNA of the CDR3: TGTGCCAGCAGCTTAGTACTCAGGGGTAGGAACTATGGCTACACCTTC.

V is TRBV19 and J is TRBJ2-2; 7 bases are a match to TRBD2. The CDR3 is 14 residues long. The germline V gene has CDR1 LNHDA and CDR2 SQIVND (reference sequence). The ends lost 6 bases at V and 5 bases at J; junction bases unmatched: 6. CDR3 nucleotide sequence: TGTGCCAGTAGGTCGGGGGGAGGTACCGGGGAGCTGTTTTTT. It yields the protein CASRSGGGTGELFF.

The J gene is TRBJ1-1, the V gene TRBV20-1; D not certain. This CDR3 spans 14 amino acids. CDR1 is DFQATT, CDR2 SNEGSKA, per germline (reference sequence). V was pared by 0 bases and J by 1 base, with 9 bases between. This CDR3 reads CSARDSAGNTEAFF. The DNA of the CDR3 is TGCAGTGCTAGAGATAGTGCCGGGAACACTGAAGCTTTCTTT.

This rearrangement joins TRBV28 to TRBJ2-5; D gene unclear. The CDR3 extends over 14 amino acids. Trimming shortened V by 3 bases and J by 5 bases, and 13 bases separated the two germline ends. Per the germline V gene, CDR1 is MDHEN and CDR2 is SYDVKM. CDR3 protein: CASSFNPAWETQYF. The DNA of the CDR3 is TGTGCCAGCAGTTTCAATCCCGCCTGGGAGACCCAGTACTTC.

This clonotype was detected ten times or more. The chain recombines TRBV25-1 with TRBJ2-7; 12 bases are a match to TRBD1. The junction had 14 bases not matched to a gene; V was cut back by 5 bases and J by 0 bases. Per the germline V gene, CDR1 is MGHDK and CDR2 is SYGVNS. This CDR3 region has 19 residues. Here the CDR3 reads CASSKTGTGGYKHSYEQYF. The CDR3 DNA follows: TGTGCCAGCAGTAAAACCGGGACAGGGGGCTATAAACACTCCTACGAGCAGTACTTC.

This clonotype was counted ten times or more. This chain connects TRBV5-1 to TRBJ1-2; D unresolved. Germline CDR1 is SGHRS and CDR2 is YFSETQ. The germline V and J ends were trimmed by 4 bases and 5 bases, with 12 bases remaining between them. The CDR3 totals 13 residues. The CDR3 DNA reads TGCGCCAGCAGCCTAAACGAAGGATATGGCTACACCTTC. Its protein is CASSLNEGYGYTF.

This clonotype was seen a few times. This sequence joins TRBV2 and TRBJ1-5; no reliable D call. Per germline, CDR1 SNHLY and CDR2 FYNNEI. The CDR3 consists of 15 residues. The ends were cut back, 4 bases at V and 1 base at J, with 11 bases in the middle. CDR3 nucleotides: TGTGCCAGCAGTGGATCCAGGCTGAGCAATCAGCCCCAGCATTTT. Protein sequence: CASSGSRLSNQPQHF.

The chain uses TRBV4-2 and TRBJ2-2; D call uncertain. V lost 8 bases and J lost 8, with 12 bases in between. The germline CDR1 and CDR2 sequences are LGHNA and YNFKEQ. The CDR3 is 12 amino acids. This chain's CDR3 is CASFPPGGELFF. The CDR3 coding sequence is TGTGCCAGCTTCCCTCCGGGTGGGGAGCTGTTTTTT.

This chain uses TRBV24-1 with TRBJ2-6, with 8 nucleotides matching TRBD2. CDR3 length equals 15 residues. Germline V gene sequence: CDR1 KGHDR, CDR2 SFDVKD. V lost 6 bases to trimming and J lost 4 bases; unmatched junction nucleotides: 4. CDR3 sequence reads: CATSSGGTGANVLTF. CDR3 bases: TGTGCCACCAGTAGCGGGGGCACGGGGGCCAACGTCCTGACTTTC.

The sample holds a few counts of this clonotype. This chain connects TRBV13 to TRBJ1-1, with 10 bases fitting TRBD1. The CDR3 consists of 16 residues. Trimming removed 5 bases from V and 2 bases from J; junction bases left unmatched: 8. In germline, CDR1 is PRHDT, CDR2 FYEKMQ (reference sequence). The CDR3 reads CASSPPGTGVNTEAFF. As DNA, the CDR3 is TGTGCCAGCAGCCCACCCGGGACAGGGGTTAACACTGAAGCTTTCTTT.

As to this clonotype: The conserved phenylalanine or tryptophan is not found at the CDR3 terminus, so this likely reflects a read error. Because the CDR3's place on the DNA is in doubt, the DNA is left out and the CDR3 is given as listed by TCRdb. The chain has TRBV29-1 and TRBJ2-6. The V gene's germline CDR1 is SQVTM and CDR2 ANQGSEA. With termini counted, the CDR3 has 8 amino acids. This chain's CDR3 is CSVERTTT.

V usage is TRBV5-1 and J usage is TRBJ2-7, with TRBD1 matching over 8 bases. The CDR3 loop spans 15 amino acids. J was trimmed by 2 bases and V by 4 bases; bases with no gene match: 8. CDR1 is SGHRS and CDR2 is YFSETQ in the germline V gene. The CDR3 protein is CASSLQTGGAYEQYF. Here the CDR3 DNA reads TGCGCCAGCAGCCTCCAAACAGGGGGTGCCTACGAGCAGTACTTC.

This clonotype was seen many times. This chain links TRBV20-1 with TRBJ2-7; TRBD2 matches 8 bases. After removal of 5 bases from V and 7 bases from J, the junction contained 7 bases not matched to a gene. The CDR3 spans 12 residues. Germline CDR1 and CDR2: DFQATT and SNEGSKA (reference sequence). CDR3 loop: CSAAREVREQYF. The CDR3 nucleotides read TGCAGTGCTGCGCGGGAGGTACGGGAGCAGTACTTC.

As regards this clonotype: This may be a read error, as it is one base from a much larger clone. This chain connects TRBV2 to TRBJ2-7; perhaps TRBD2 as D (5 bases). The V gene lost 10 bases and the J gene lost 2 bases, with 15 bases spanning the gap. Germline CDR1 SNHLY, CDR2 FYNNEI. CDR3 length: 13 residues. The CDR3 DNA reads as TGTGCCACCAGCGGAGCGAACACCTACGAGCAGTACTTC. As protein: CATSGANTYEQYF.

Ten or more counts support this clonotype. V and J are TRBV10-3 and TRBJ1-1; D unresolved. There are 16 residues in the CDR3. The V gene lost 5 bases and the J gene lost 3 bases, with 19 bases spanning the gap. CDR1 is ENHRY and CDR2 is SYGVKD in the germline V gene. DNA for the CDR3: TGTGCCATCAGTTTTGGACCGCGGGCGGGGTACACTGAAGCTTTCTTT. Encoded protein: CAISFGPRAGYTEAFF.

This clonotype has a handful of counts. Written as DNA, the CDR3 is TGCGCCAGCAGCTTGACCAGGGGGTTTACCTACGAGCAGTACTTC. Its protein product is CASSLTRGFTYEQYF. The chain carries TRBV5-1 and TRBJ2-7, with 7 bases that match TRBD1. V lost 1 base, J lost 2 bases, and 6 bases stayed unmatched. This CDR3 comprises 15 residues. Per germline, CDR1 SGHRS and CDR2 YFSETQ. Full variable domain (remainder filled in from reference TRBV5-1 and TRBJ2-7): KAGVTQTPRYLIKTRGQQVTLSCSPISGHRSVSWYQQTPGQGLQFLFEYFSETQRNKGNFPGRFSGRQFSNSRSEMNVSTLELGDSALYLCASSLTRGFTYEQYFGPGTRLTVT.

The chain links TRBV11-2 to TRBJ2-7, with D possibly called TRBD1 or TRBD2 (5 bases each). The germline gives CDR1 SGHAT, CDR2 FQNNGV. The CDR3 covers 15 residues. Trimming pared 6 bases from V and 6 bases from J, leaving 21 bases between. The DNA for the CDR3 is TGTGCCAGCAGTTACTTCGCCGGCAGGGCGGGCGAGCAGTACTTC. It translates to CASSYFAGRAGEQYF.

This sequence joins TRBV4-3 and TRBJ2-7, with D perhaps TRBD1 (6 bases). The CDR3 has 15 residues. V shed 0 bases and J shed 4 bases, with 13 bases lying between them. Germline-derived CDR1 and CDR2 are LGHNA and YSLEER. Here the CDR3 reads CASSQDAGEEYEQYF. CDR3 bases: TGCGCCAGCAGCCAAGATGCAGGGGAAGAATACGAGCAGTACTTC.

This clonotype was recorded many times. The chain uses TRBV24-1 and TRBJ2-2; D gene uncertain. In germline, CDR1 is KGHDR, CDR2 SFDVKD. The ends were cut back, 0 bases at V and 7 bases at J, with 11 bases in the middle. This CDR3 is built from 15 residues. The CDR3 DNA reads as TGTGCCACCAGTGATTTGAGTGGGGATGGCGGGGAGCTGTTTTTT. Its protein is CATSDLSGDGGELFF.